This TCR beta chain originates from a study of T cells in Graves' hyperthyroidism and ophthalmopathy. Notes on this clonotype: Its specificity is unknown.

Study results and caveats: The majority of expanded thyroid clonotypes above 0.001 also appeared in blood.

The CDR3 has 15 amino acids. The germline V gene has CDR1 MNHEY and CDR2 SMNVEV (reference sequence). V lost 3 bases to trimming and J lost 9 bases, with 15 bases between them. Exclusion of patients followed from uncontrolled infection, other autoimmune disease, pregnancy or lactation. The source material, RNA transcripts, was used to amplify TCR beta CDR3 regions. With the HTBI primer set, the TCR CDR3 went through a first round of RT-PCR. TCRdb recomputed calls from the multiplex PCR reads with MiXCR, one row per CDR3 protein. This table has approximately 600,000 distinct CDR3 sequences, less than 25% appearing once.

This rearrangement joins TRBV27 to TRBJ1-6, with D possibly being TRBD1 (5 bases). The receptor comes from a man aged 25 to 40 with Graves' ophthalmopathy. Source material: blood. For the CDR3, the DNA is TGTGCCAGCAGTTTTGACAGCATTGGAGGTTCACCCCTCCACTTT. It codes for CASSFDSIGGSPLHF.